One and the same sample provided the 14 T cell receptor beta chains below, sequenced in a study of cytomegalovirus exposure and HLA in healthy donors. Amplification used 60 Vbeta primers and 13 Jbeta primers. The protocol was immunoSEQ multiplex PCR, while the TCRdb copy is restricted to in-frame clones and leaves out a portion. There are over 150,000 clones in the sample; 80% to 90% occur only once, and more than 0.95% lies in the top ten. The sequencing input was PBMCs. These receptors were taken from a girl aged 2 to 10 in good health and CMV-seropositive.

V usage is TRBV10-2 and J usage is TRBJ2-1, with 9 positions matching TRBD1. With V trimmed by 4 bases and J by 7 bases, 2 bases remained unmatched. The CDR3 length is 13 residues. The germline V gene encodes CDR1 WSHSY and CDR2 SAAADI. The CDR3 region is CASSVDRGNEQFF. The CDR3 DNA follows: TGCGCCAGCAGTGTGGACAGGGGAAATGAGCAGTTCTTC.

This clone turned up a few times. V gene TRBV6-1 combines with J gene TRBJ1-5; no firm D call. V was cut by 2 bases and J by 0 bases, with 11 bases left in between. CDR1 and CDR2 (germline): MNHNS, SASEGT. The CDR3 loop spans 16 amino acids. CDR3 sequence reads: CASSERLQRSNQPQHF. The CDR3, as DNA: TGTGCCAGCAGTGAAAGATTACAACGTAGCAATCAGCCCCAGCATTTT.

The CDR3 DNA follows: TGTGCCAGCAGCTTAGCGTCCGGGACTAGCACAGATACGCAGTATTTT. It encodes CASSLASGTSTDTQYF. This chain uses TRBV7-6 with TRBJ2-3, with TRBD2 as a possible D gene (6 bases). V was trimmed by 0 bases and J by 0 bases, leaving 10 bases between them. The germline CDR1 and CDR2 sequences are SGHVS and FNYEAQ. The CDR3 spans 16 residues. The variable domain in full, with the rest retrieved from reference TRBV7-6 and TRBJ2-3, is GAGVSQSPRYKVTKRGQDVALRCDPISGHVSLYWYRQALGQGPEFLTYFNYEAQQDKSGLPNDRFSAERPEGSISTLTIQRTEQRDSAMYRCASSLASGTSTDTQYFGPGTRLTVL.

This clone was detected only once. Other DNA sequences in the sample encode the same CDR3. The V gene is TRBV12-5, the J gene TRBJ2-1; tentatively, D is TRBD1 (5 bases). V was pared by 6 bases and J by 7 bases, with 13 bases between. The CDR3 contains 13 residues. Germline CDR1 is LGHNT and CDR2 is FRNRAP. The CDR3 protein is CASGFYQGNEQFF. The CDR3 coding sequence is TGTGCTAGTGGCTTCTATCAGGGTAATGAGCAGTTCTTC.

This sequence joins TRBV27 and TRBJ1-5; TRBD1 might be the D (5 bases). Germline CDR1 reads MNHEY; CDR2 reads SMNVEV (reference sequence). The V end lost 9 bases, the J end lost 5 bases, and 8 bases lay between the germline ends. The CDR3 contains 11 residues. As DNA, the CDR3 is TGTGCCAGTGGGGGGGATCAGCCCCAGCATTTT. Protein: CASGGDQPQHF.

The chain is built from TRBV9 and TRBJ2-3; D is uncertain. The CDR3 is 15 amino acids. Between the trimmed V and J ends, which lost 4 bases and 0 bases, there was a span of 12 bases. From germline, CDR1 is SGDLS and CDR2 YYNGEE. CDR3: CASSLPGFSTDTQYF. The CDR3 DNA reads as TGTGCCAGCAGCTTGCCGGGTTTTAGCACAGATACGCAGTATTTT.

J is TRBJ1-6 and V is TRBV6-1; D gene uncertain. CDR1 is MNHNS, CDR2 SASEGT, per germline. V was pared by 5 bases and J by 7 bases, with 12 bases between. The CDR3 is made up of 14 amino acids. CDR3: CASSQHRSNSPLHF. The CDR3, as DNA: TGTGCCAGCAGTCAACACAGATCAAATTCACCCCTCCACTTT.

The V and J genes are TRBV4-1 and TRBJ2-1, with TRBD2 matching 14 bases. V gave up 2 bases and J gave up 8 bases; unmatched junction bases: 11. This CDR3 is built from 18 residues. The germline V gene encodes CDR1 MGHRA and CDR2 YSYEKL. CDR3 in DNA: TGCGCCAGCAGCCAACCTAGACTAGCGGGGGGGCGATGGGATGAGCAGTTCTTC. Amino acids: CASSQPRLAGGRWDEQFF.

The chain couples TRBV29-1 to TRBJ2-1; D not resolved. The germline V gene encodes CDR1 SQVTM and CDR2 ANQGSEA. This CDR3 contains 12 residues. V dropped 4 bases and J dropped 7 bases, with 11 bases sitting between them. CDR3 sequence (DNA): TGCAGCGTTGCTCTAGTATGGAATGAGCAGTTCTTC. Translated: CSVALVWNEQFF.

The table lists this clone with a few counts. The rearrangement links TRBV6-6 to TRBJ2-2; 10 bases are a match to TRBD1. The CDR3 loop spans 14 amino acids. Germline CDR1 is MNHNY and CDR2 is SVGAGI (reference sequence). V trimming: 6 bases; J trimming: 5 bases; junction bases outside the gene matches: 3. Here the CDR3 DNA reads TGTGCCAGCAGGGGGACAGGGGAAACCGGGGAGCTGTTTTTT. Translated, it gives CASRGTGETGELFF.

This clone was seen only once. This chain joins TRBV14 and TRBJ1-2; D gene unclear. V shed 1 base and J shed 6 bases, with 9 bases lying between them. This CDR3 contains 13 residues. Germline V gives CDR1 SGHDN, CDR2 FVKESK. CDR3 in amino acids: CASSQVIHNGYTF. The CDR3 coding sequence is TGTGCCAGCAGCCAAGTAATACATAATGGCTACACCTTC.

The V call is TRBV5-5, the J call TRBJ1-6, with 10 bases matching TRBD1. The J segment lost 8 bases and the V segment lost 1 base, leaving 3 bases of the junction unmatched. Germline V gene data show CDR1 as SGHKS and CDR2 as YYEKEE (reference sequence). This CDR3 contains 15 residues. This chain's CDR3 is CASSLRGTGDSPLHF. In DNA, the CDR3 is TGTGCCAGCAGCTTGCGAGGGACAGGGGATTCACCCCTCCACTTT.

The chain recombines TRBV19 with TRBJ2-3; D not certain. The CDR3 runs to 17 residues. Trimming pared 7 bases from V and 0 bases from J, leaving 20 bases between. Germline CDR1 LNHDA, CDR2 SQIVND (reference sequence). This chain's CDR3 is CASTLRVATTSTDTQYF. The DNA of the CDR3 is TGTGCCAGTACCCTACGGGTCGCTACCACTAGCACAGATACGCAGTATTTT. The full variable domain, its missing parts supplied by reference TRBV19 and TRBJ2-3, is DGGITQSPKYLFRKEGQNVTLSCEQNLNHDAMYWYRQDPGQGLRLIYYSQIVNDFQKGDIAEGYSVSREKKESFPLTVTSAQKNPTAFYLCASTLRVATTSTDTQYFGPGTRLTVL.

The rearrangement joins TRBV5-1 to TRBJ1-2; a possible D gene is TRBD1 (5 bases). The CDR3 loop spans 15 amino acids. CDR1 and CDR2 from the germline V gene are SGHRS and YFSETQ. Trimming pared 3 bases from V and 5 bases from J, leaving 17 bases between. This chain's CDR3 is CASSSTVGPQYGYTF. CDR3 DNA sequence: TGCGCCAGCAGCTCAACTGTGGGGCCCCAGTATGGCTACACCTTC.